This T cell receptor beta chain originates from a study of blood T cell repertoires in COVID-19. Study at large: Samples came from the United States, Italy and Spain, spanning acute and convalescent COVID-19.

Produced via immunoSEQ multiplex PCR; TCRdb's table is partial and in-frame only. The repertoire holds approximately 280,000 clones, with around nine tenths as singletons. Resolution of symptoms, clearance, or two negative PCRs was present in recovered Cohort 3 donors. The CDR3 extends over 13 amino acids. With 2 bases removed from V and 1 base from J, the gap between germline ends came to 6 bases. Germline lookup yields CDR1 SGHRS and CDR2 YFSETQ. The sequenced material came from PBMCs or T cells enriched from blood (not recorded which). V and J are TRBV5-1 and TRBJ1-1; D is unclear. The sequence came from a woman aged 60-75 years who had recovered from COVID-19. CDR3 residues: CASSFQANTEAFF. CDR3 nucleotide sequence: TGCGCCAGCAGCTTCCAGGCGAACACTGAAGCTTTCTTT.